The 9 T cell receptor beta chains below all came from one sample that was sequenced in a study of cytomegalovirus exposure and HLA in healthy donors. Primers included in the PCR were 60 Vbeta and 13 Jbeta primers. Assay: immunoSEQ multiplex PCR; the TCRdb copy retains only in-frame clones and omits some. The sample lists over 100,000 clones; roughly 66% were seen once. Sample: PBMCs. The receptors were sampled from a woman aged 25 to 39 in good health and CMV-seronegative.

This chain uses TRBV4-1 with TRBJ2-1; 7 bases agree with TRBD2. Germline CDR1 and CDR2: MGHRA and YSYEKL. This CDR3 region has 19 residues. Trimming cost V 2 bases and J 2 bases; bases outside gene matches: 15. CDR3 region: CASSQTNLAGAPTYNEQFF. CDR3 nucleotides: TGCGCCAGCAGCCAAACCAACTTAGCGGGTGCTCCCACCTACAATGAGCAGTTCTTC.

DNA of the CDR3: TGTGCCAGCAGCCAAATCCAGGAGGCCGGGGAGCTGTTTTTT. Translated, it gives CASSQIQEAGELFF. The chain joins TRBV5-6 to TRBJ2-2; D is perhaps TRBD2 (5 bases). Germline CDR1 is SGHDT and CDR2 is YYEEEE. Trimming left V 4 bases short and J 6 bases short, with 13 bases between. This CDR3 is built from 14 residues.

In its sample, this clone was seen once. This chain connects TRBV4-1 to TRBJ2-5; weak D call: TRBD2 (6 bases). The V and J ends lost 0 bases and 3 bases respectively, with 11 bases between them. The CDR3 covers 15 residues. Germline V gives CDR1 MGHRA, CDR2 YSYEKL. CDR3 nucleotides: TGCGCCAGCAGCCAAGACGGCGGGACTGAAGAGACCCAGTACTTC. As protein: CASSQDGGTEETQYF.

This chain uses TRBV27 with TRBJ2-1, with D possibly TRBD2 on 5 matching bases. Germline V gives CDR1 MNHEY, CDR2 SMNVEV (reference sequence). V shed 10 bases and J shed 2 bases, with 18 bases lying between them. The CDR3 totals 15 residues. The DNA of the CDR3 is TGTGCCACCATCACCCCCGGGAAAGCCTACAATGAGCAGTTCTTC. This sequence encodes CATITPGKAYNEQFF.

This chain connects TRBV28 to TRBJ1-5; D is unclear. Germline V gene data show CDR1 as MDHEN and CDR2 as SYDVKM. The V end was cut by 6 bases, the J end by 2 bases, with 14 bases between. This CDR3 has 15 residues. The DNA of the CDR3 is TGTGCCAGCAGGTCGGCGGGGTATGGCAATCAGCCCCAGCATTTT. Protein product: CASRSAGYGNQPQHF.

The chain is built from TRBV5-1 and TRBJ2-1, with 7 bases that match TRBD2. Germline V gene sequence: CDR1 SGHRS, CDR2 YFSETQ. The CDR3 is 16 amino acids. The ends lost 1 base at V and 5 bases at J; junction bases unmatched: 9. CDR3 protein: CASSLYPAGRNNEQFF. The CDR3 coding sequence is TGCGCCAGCAGCTTGTATCCAGCGGGGAGAAACAATGAGCAGTTCTTC.

This clone was recorded only once. The genes are TRBV10-3 and TRBJ1-1, with 8 bases fitting TRBD1. This CDR3 comprises 13 residues. The germline CDR1 and CDR2 sequences are ENHRY and SYGVKD. V was pared by 6 bases and J by 6 bases, with 6 bases of the junction left unmatched. CDR3 in amino acids: CAISADRGPEAFF. The DNA of the CDR3 is TGTGCCATCAGCGCAGACAGGGGCCCTGAAGCTTTCTTT.

The chain combines TRBV9 with TRBJ2-3; maybe TRBD2 (5 bases). CDR3 length: 15 residues. V gave up 2 bases and J gave up 6 bases, with 16 bases separating them. The germline CDR1 and CDR2 sequences are SGDLS and YYNGEE. In DNA, the CDR3 is TGTGCCAGCAGCGTGAGGTGGGGAGAGGCGGATACGCAGTATTTT. It encodes CASSVRWGEADTQYF. Supplemented by reference TRBV9 and TRBJ2-3, the full variable domain reads DSGVTQTPKHLITATGQRVTLRCSPRSGDLSVYWYQQSLDQGLQFLIQYYNGEERAKGNILERFSAQQFPDLHSELNLSSLELGDSALYFCASSVRWGEADTQYFGPGTRLTVL.

The V gene is TRBV27, the J gene TRBJ2-3, with no clear D. The CDR3 is made up of 13 amino acids. V shed 1 base and J shed 4 bases, with 6 bases lying between them. Germline V gene lookup returns CDR1 MNHEY and CDR2 SMNVEV (reference sequence). CDR3 nucleotides: TGTGCCAGCAGTTTATTTCCTCCAGATACGCAGTATTTT. Translation gives CASSLFPPDTQYF.